This T cell receptor (beta chain) was documented in a study of T cell responses to AZD1222 COVID-19 vaccine (dated by TCRdb to the early 2020s). About the investigation overall: AZD1222 recipients whose second dose came at about 4 weeks and those whose second dose came at about 12 weeks were combined into one group, since spike-specific TCR depth and breadth did not differ between the two schedules. A total of under 250 trial participants underwent TCR sequencing, of whom 200 to 220 had received two doses of AZD1222 and approximately 26 had received two doses of the MenACWY control vaccine. Trial participants were enrolled by age into 18-55, 56-69 and 70-plus year subgroups, with around 150, 28 and 57 TCR-sequenced participants respectively. Broad study findings and their caveats: Participants were mostly white British, with more females than males. The authors suggested clonal diversity may have been underestimated. Spike-specific TCR breadth and depth rose significantly after two AZD1222 doses compared with day 0 and with MenACWY recipients. The 56-69-year group was small, and its depth increase did not reach significance, likely because of low power. Only five or six AZD1222 recipients were SARS-CoV-2 seropositive at baseline, limiting conclusions about previously exposed vaccinees. Nearly half of unique spike-specific TCRs reportedly recognized epitopes outside regions mutated in the B.1.351 and B.1.1.7 variants. CD4 TCRs associated with the vaccine covered the entire spike protein, and the dominant responses were in regions 160-218 and 743-854. Because no samples from the day 14 peak response were available, repertoires could be characterized only after the peak T cell response.

This clone appeared once. Its antigen is still unknown. Nothing much larger sits one base from this clone, and base qualities are not available. The CDR3 regions of human TCRbeta chains were subjected to immunosequencing. The study's own analysis went as follows. Repertoire TCRs were matched against a reference library of SARS-CoV-2-specific TCRs generated with the MIRA antigen-specificity platform. Breadth was defined as the fraction of unique TCRs that were SARS-CoV-2-associated, and depth was defined as the fraction of total T cells that were SARS-CoV-2-associated. Using the MIRA data, each spike-specific TCR was mapped to the spike region that the TCR reacts to and placed in a CD4 or CD8 class. Log10-transformed breadth and depth values were compared by one-way ANOVA with Sidak's multiple comparisons tests. As stored in TCRdb, this immuneACCESS dataset retains in-frame rearrangements with V and J assigned. A fraction of the clones does not appear; measured against another copy, unresolved V genes explain less than half of the discrepancy, and the remainder lacks a known reason. V, J and clone size were drawn from that table, and D and trimming were deduced from the DNA. The sample records 90,000 to 150,000 clones, 88% of which are singletons. The ten most abundant clones make up roughly 4% of the sample.

The sample's time point label, decoded: baseline before first vaccination. The vaccinee samples were drawn from two UK trials, COV001 and COV002, one of which was a single-blind randomized controlled phase 2/3 trial testing AZD1222 (ChAdOx1 nCoV-19) in healthy adults. For TCRbeta chain sequencing, PBMC samples were collected from trial participants at day 0 and at day 28 after the second dose. The TCR originated in an adult in good health. Specimen: peripheral blood, collected on day 0 of AZD1222 vaccination.

The CDR3 protein is CASSSDPGLAGAGALNEQFF. The DNA sequence is TGTGCCAGCAGCTCGGACCCGGGACTAGCGGGGGCTGGGGCCCTAAATGAGCAGTTCTTC. The chain is made from TRBV13 and TRBJ2-1; TRBD2 aligns with 14 central bases. The cysteine opens and the phenylalanine closes a CDR3 of 20 amino acids. Just the 60-base CDR3 DNA is kept, in frame starting at base 1. V has 4 bases trimmed and J has 7 bases trimmed; junction bases matching no gene number 18. CDR1 and CDR2 (PRHDT, FYEKMQ) derive from the germline V gene (reference sequence).